The 13 T cell receptor beta chains listed next were all sequenced from one sample in a study of blood T cell repertoires in COVID-19. Some clones are missing from TCRdb's copy, which holds only in-frame ones; the method was immunoSEQ multiplex PCR. The sample yields some 240,000 clones, roughly 76% seen once. The sequencing sample was made of peripheral blood. The source is a woman older than 75 with COVID-19, enrolled during active disease.

The V gene is TRBV11-1, the J gene TRBJ2-3, with D unresolved. Deletions cut 5 bases from V and 3 bases from J, with 6 bases between. The CDR3 is made up of 12 amino acids. Germline V lookup: CDR1 SGHAT, CDR2 FQDESV (reference sequence). As DNA, the CDR3 is TGTGCCAGCAGCCATCGGACAGATACGCAGTATTTT. Its translation: CASSHRTDTQYF.

The V call is TRBV5-6, the J call TRBJ1-6, with D maybe TRBD1 (5 bases). Germline lookup yields CDR1 SGHDT and CDR2 YYEEEE. The CDR3 consists of 15 residues. V lost 5 bases and J 7 bases, leaving 16 bases between the germline ends. The CDR3 bases are TGTGCCAGCAGTTGGGCAGACAGTAGGAATTCACCCCTCCACTTT. Residues: CASSWADSRNSPLHF.

The chain links TRBV18 to TRBJ2-7; 7 nucleotides match TRBD1. The germline V gene encodes CDR1 KGHSH and CDR2 LQKENI. The CDR3 runs 13 residues. With V trimmed by 5 bases and J by 5 bases, 6 bases remained unmatched. The CDR3 is CASSSGQTNEQYF. For the CDR3, the DNA is TGTGCCAGCTCATCGGGACAGACCAACGAGCAGTACTTC.

This chain links TRBV9 with TRBJ1-6, with D perhaps matching TRBD1 (5 bases). The V gene's germline CDR1 is SGDLS and CDR2 YYNGEE. V lost 4 bases and J lost 8, with 13 bases in between. This CDR3 is built from 14 residues. The CDR3: CASSFRGVDSPLHF. CDR3 bases: TGTGCCAGCAGCTTCCGGGGGGTAGATTCACCCCTCCACTTT.

This clone showed up just a few times. This chain connects TRBV4-1 to TRBJ1-1, with TRBD1 identical over 9 bases. CDR1 is MGHRA and CDR2 is YSYEKL in the germline V gene. Trimming at V came to 6 bases and at J to 4 bases, leaving 3 bases not matched to a gene. The CDR3 is 13 residues long. The CDR3 DNA reads as TGCGCCAGCAGGGGGACAGGGAGCACTGAAGCTTTCTTT. Its protein is CASRGTGSTEAFF.

V usage is TRBV18 and J usage is TRBJ1-1; 7 nucleotides align to TRBD1. After removal of 2 bases from V and 0 bases from J, the junction contained 9 bases not matched to a gene. There are 17 residues in the CDR3. Germline assignment: CDR1 KGHSH and CDR2 LQKENI. CDR3 sequence (DNA): TGTGCCAGCTCACCAGGGACAGTTGATTATATGAACACTGAAGCTTTCTTT. Protein sequence: CASSPGTVDYMNTEAFF.

This clone appeared a single time. The chain's CDR3 is CASSLTSSGANVLTF. CDR3 sequence (DNA): TGTGCCAGCAGCTTAACAAGCTCTGGGGCCAACGTCCTGACTTTC. The chain employs TRBV11-3 and TRBJ2-6, with D hard to call. The CDR3 is 15 amino acids. The germline CDR1 and CDR2 sequences are SGHNT and YENEEA. Deletions cut 2 bases from V and 0 bases from J, with 5 bases between.

V and J are TRBV7-2 and TRBJ2-1; TRBD2 agrees at 7 bases. Germline V gene sequence: CDR1 SGHTA, CDR2 FQGNSA. V lost 0 bases to trimming and J lost 2 bases; unmatched junction nucleotides: 1. The length of the CDR3 is 15 residues. The CDR3 coding sequence is TGTGCCAGCAGCTTAGCGGGAGGGACCTACAATGAGCAGTTCTTC. The encoded protein is CASSLAGGTYNEQFF.

CDR3 in amino acids: CAWSGGSGRGQNQPQHF. CDR3 in DNA: TGTGCCTGGAGTGGGGGCTCAGGCAGGGGGCAGAATCAGCCCCAGCATTTT. The rearrangement joins TRBV30 to TRBJ1-5; TRBD1 aligns across 8 bases. The ends lost 1 base at V and 4 bases at J; junction bases unmatched: 12. The germline CDR1 and CDR2 sequences are GTSNPN and SVGIG (reference sequence). The length of the CDR3 is 17 residues.

The genes are TRBV18 and TRBJ1-1; unclear D gene. Deletions cut 6 bases from V and 1 base from J, with 15 bases between. The CDR3 contains 15 residues. Per germline, CDR1 KGHSH and CDR2 LQKENI. The CDR3: CASSPPPGKNTEAFF. In DNA, the CDR3 is TGTGCCAGCTCCCCTCCGCCGGGGAAGAACACTGAAGCTTTCTTT.

The CDR3 spells CASSTPGQGRGYTF. The CDR3 DNA sequence: TGTGCCAGCAGCACGCCGGGACAGGGACGTGGCTACACCTTC. The V gene is TRBV5-5, the J gene TRBJ1-2; 9 bases map to TRBD1. Germline V CDR1 and CDR2: SGHKS, YYEKEE (reference sequence). The J segment lost 7 bases and the V segment lost 4 bases, leaving 8 bases of the junction unmatched. The CDR3 covers 14 residues.

The J gene is TRBJ1-2, the V gene TRBV11-2; D is unclear. This CDR3 has 15 amino acids. Trimming stripped 5 bases from V and 0 bases from J, with 13 bases between. Germline CDR1 is SGHAT and CDR2 is FQNNGV. The CDR3 loop is CASSLTLPANYGYTF. CDR3 DNA: TGTGCCAGCAGCCTCACATTGCCAGCTAACTATGGCTACACCTTC.

This chain connects TRBV6-2 or TRBV6-3 to TRBJ2-7, with a possible D match to TRBD2 (5 bases). There are 15 residues in the CDR3. The germline V gene has CDR1 MNHEY and CDR2 SVGEGT. V shed 2 bases and J shed 4 bases, with 15 bases lying between them. CDR3 sequence reads: CASSYTAGRRYEQYF. The CDR3 bases are TGTGCCAGCAGTTACACTGCGGGTCGTAGGTACGAGCAGTACTTC.